The 21 T cell receptor beta chains in this list originate from one sample, sequenced in a study of early T cells in non-severe SARS-CoV-2 infection. TCRdb reanalysed the 5' RACE reads using MiXCR and keeps one entry per CDR3 protein. The table includes approximately 40,000 distinct CDR3 sequences, approximately 6.1% detected once. The specimen was whole blood, collected at baseline. These receptors all stem from an adult who was a healthcare worker with PCR-confirmed SARS-CoV-2 infection or an uninfected control (not recorded which).

Only a few counts were recorded for this clonotype. The chain has TRBV30 and TRBJ1-1; D is undetermined. The CDR3 is 15 amino acids. Germline CDR1 and CDR2: GTSNPN and SVGIG (reference sequence). Trimming removed 1 base from V and 0 bases from J, with 12 bases in between. The CDR3 coding sequence is TGTGCCTGGAGTGGGGATAAGGGCTTGAACACTGAAGCTTTCTTT. Protein: CAWSGDKGLNTEAFF.

The genes are TRBV6-2 or TRBV6-3 and TRBJ2-1; TRBD2 is a possible D gene (6 bases). The V gene's germline CDR1 is MNHEY and CDR2 SVGEGT. The CDR3 length is 13 residues. Trimming stripped 4 bases from V and 9 bases from J, with 13 bases between. The CDR3 DNA is TGTGCCAGCAGTTCTGCTTGGGGGGTTGAGCAGTTCTTC. As protein: CASSSAWGVEQFF.

This clonotype was picked up many times. The chain carries TRBV5-6 and TRBJ2-1; the D is unclear. Germline V gives CDR1 SGHDT, CDR2 YYEEEE. This CDR3 has 10 residues. With 7 bases removed from V and 7 bases from J, the gap between germline ends came to 6 bases. The CDR3 region has the DNA TGTGCCAGCGGCAGGAATGAGCAGTTCTTC. Protein sequence: CASGRNEQFF.

This clonotype was seen only a few times. The chain has TRBV4-1 and TRBJ2-3; D unclear. This CDR3 region has 14 residues. Germline V gene data show CDR1 as MGHRA and CDR2 as YSYEKL. The V and J ends lost 3 bases and 8 bases respectively, with 15 bases between them. The CDR3 DNA reads TGCGCCAGCAGCCACCCCCTACGCAAACCTACGCAGTATTTT. Encoded protein: CASSHPLRKPTQYF.

This clonotype has a handful of counts. This chain connects TRBV29-1 to TRBJ2-3; 9 bases align to TRBD1. The germline CDR1 and CDR2 sequences are SQVTM and ANQGSEA. Germline trimming cut 6 bases from V and 0 bases from J; bases unmatched to any gene: 4. The CDR3 length is 14 residues. The CDR3 region is CSVYRGQSTDTQYF. CDR3 nucleotides: TGCAGCGTCTACAGGGGGCAGAGCACAGATACGCAGTATTTT.

The chain has TRBV5-5 and TRBJ2-3, with 8 bases identical to TRBD2. With 3 bases clipped from V and 2 bases from J, the junction kept 5 bases outside the gene matches. The V gene's germline CDR1 is SGHKS and CDR2 YYEKEE (reference sequence). This CDR3 is built from 15 residues. CDR3: CASSYLAGITDTQYF. The DNA of the CDR3 is TGTGCCAGCAGCTATTTAGCGGGGATCACAGATACGCAGTATTTT.

The chain couples TRBV3-1 to TRBJ2-7; the D gene is possibly TRBD2 (6 bases). CDR3 length: 15 amino acids. Looked up from germline, CDR1 is LGHDT and CDR2 is YNNKEL (reference sequence). V lost 1 base and J 6 bases, leaving 16 bases between the germline ends. The CDR3 DNA follows: TGTGCCAGCAGCCAAGGTCGGCGGGGATTGGGCGAGCAGTACTTC. This translates into CASSQGRRGLGEQYF.

This clonotype turned up a few times. This chain uses TRBV11-2 with TRBJ2-1; 12 bases agree with TRBD2. Germline CDR1 is SGHAT and CDR2 is FQNNGV. J gave up 7 bases and V 2 bases, and 9 bases lay outside the gene matches. This CDR3 is 17 amino acids long. The CDR3 loop is CASSLLGAGLAGNEQFF. CDR3 sequence (DNA): TGTGCCAGCAGCTTACTGGGGGCGGGACTAGCGGGTAATGAGCAGTTCTTC.

As regards this clonotype: Given a much more abundant clone one base away, this may be a read error. The rearrangement joins TRBV19 to TRBJ2-2, with 8 bases lining up with TRBD2. Looked up from germline, CDR1 is LNHDA and CDR2 is SQIVND (reference sequence). CDR3 length equals 15 residues. Trimming took 6 bases from V and 7 from J; bases not matched to a gene: 10. The CDR3 DNA reads as TGTGCCAGTAGCCTAAGCGGGAGAGTCGTCGGGGAGCTGTTTTTT. Protein sequence: CASSLSGRVVGELFF.

The chain uses TRBV15 and TRBJ2-7, with D unresolved. CDR1 LNHNV and CDR2 YYDKDF come from the germline V gene (reference sequence). This CDR3 comprises 13 residues. Trimming stripped 0 bases from V and 7 bases from J, with 10 bases between. The CDR3: CATSRDGAWEQYF. As DNA, the CDR3 is TGTGCCACCAGCAGAGATGGTGCGTGGGAGCAGTACTTC.

Turning to this clonotype: A clone one base away is much larger, so this may be a read error. The chain uses TRBV11-2 and TRBJ2-1, with D possibly being TRBD2 (7 bases). The CDR3 has 11 amino acids. Germline-derived CDR1 and CDR2 are SGHAT and FQNNGV. CDR3 DNA sequence: TGTGTCAGCAGCCAAGCGGGACAACGGAACTTC. Translating gives CVSSQAGQRNF.

In this sample, this clonotype turned up many times. The chain combines TRBV20-1 with TRBJ2-2; the D gene is possibly TRBD1 (6 bases). CDR1 is DFQATT, CDR2 SNEGSKA, per germline (reference sequence). The CDR3 is 12 residues long. Trimming pared 6 bases from V and 4 bases from J, leaving 9 bases between. The CDR3 coding sequence is TGCAGTGCGCCGACAGGCACCGGGGAGCTGTTTTTT. It translates to CSAPTGTGELFF.

This clonotype has only a few counts. The chain links TRBV2 to TRBJ2-5; D may match TRBD1 or TRBD2 (5 bases each). The CDR3 is made up of 12 amino acids. The V and J ends lost 9 bases and 7 bases respectively, with 15 bases between them. Per the germline V gene, CDR1 is SNHLY and CDR2 is FYNNEI. CDR3: CARREAGGTQYF. CDR3 in DNA: TGTGCCAGACGAGAAGCTGGGGGGACCCAGTACTTC.

The rearrangement links TRBV7-9 to TRBJ2-7, with a weak D call TRBD2 (5 bases). CDR3 size: 16 residues. Germline V gives CDR1 SEHNR, CDR2 FQNEAQ (reference sequence). The V gene lost 8 bases and the J gene lost 6 bases, with 26 bases spanning the gap. CDR3 nucleotide sequence: TGTGCCAGCTGTGGGAGCCCCACCGATCGGTCGTGCGAGCAGTACTTC. Translation: CASCGSPTDRSCEQYF.

This clonotype was seen a few times. The V call is TRBV5-6, the J call TRBJ1-1, with D hard to call. The CDR3 totals 14 residues. Between the trimmed V and J ends, which lost 0 bases and 1 base, there was a span of 7 bases. Germline V gene sequence: CDR1 SGHDT, CDR2 YYEEEE. This chain's CDR3 is CASSLATRNTEAFF. The CDR3 region has the DNA TGTGCCAGCAGCTTGGCTACGAGGAACACTGAAGCTTTCTTT.

This clonotype turned up a few times. The rearrangement links TRBV12-3 or TRBV12-4 to TRBJ2-4; D may be TRBD1 (6 bases). Trimming removed 6 bases at V and 0 bases at J, with 9 bases between. CDR3 length: 14 amino acids. The CDR3 protein is CASSQQGAKNIQYF. In DNA, the CDR3 is TGTGCCAGCAGCCAACAGGGAGCCAAAAACATTCAGTACTTC.

This clonotype was recorded many times. The chain uses TRBV7-3 and TRBJ2-3; no definite D call. The CDR3 length is 12 residues. Trimming cost V 3 bases and J 6 bases, with 7 bases left between them. Germline CDR1 is SGHTA and CDR2 is FQGTGA. CDR3 in amino acids: CASSFLGDTQYF. CDR3 nucleotides: TGTGCCAGCAGCTTCCTAGGGGATACGCAGTATTTT.

In this sample, this clonotype turned up a few times. The chain uses TRBV18 and TRBJ1-1; 8 bases map to TRBD1. The CDR3 runs 12 residues. The junction had 3 bases not matched to a gene; V was cut back by 7 bases and J by 5 bases. The germline V gene encodes CDR1 KGHSH and CDR2 LQKENI. The CDR3 region is CASLNRGTEAFF. The CDR3, as DNA: TGTGCCAGCTTAAACAGGGGGACTGAAGCTTTCTTT.

This clonotype was counted ten times or more. The rearrangement links TRBV7-9 to TRBJ2-1, with D possibly being TRBD1 or TRBD2 (5 bases each). This CDR3 spans 14 amino acids. Per the germline V gene, CDR1 is SEHNR and CDR2 is FQNEAQ (reference sequence). Trimming pared 2 bases from V and 15 bases from J, leaving 20 bases between. The DNA of the CDR3 is TGTGCCAGCAGCTTACACCTCGGGGCCAAGCAGTTGTTCTTC. Amino acid sequence: CASSLHLGAKQLFF.

This clonotype was seen a handful of times. The V gene is TRBV7-9, the J gene TRBJ2-2; no clear D. V gave up 4 bases and J gave up 5 bases, with 14 bases separating them. Germline values: CDR1 SEHNR, CDR2 FQNEAQ (reference sequence). The CDR3 consists of 15 residues. CDR3 nucleotides: TGTGCCAGCAGCTCAGTGGGCCTCCGGACCGGGGAGCTGTTTTTT. Its translation is CASSSVGLRTGELFF.

This clonotype was detected ten times or more. The V and J genes are TRBV7-9 and TRBJ2-6; no clear D gene. V was clipped by 5 bases and J by 2 bases, with 10 bases between them. From germline, CDR1 is SEHNR and CDR2 FQNEAQ (reference sequence). This CDR3 has 15 amino acids. In DNA, the CDR3 is TGTGCCAGCAGCCGCCAAAGGGCTGGGGCCAACGTCCTGACTTTC. It codes for CASSRQRAGANVLTF.